The present T cell receptor beta chain was sequenced within a study of CD8+CD57+ T cells in acquired aplastic anemia. Study in general: The study obtained an average of around 3.4 ug of DNA from sorted CD4+ and CD8+ cells. Researchers reported that healthy donors averaged about 10 million reads for CD4+ cells.

Worth noting for this clonotype: The antigen is undetermined.

TCR beta VDJ combinations and CDR3 sequences were profiled from genomic DNA. MiXCR, run by TCRdb on the reads, gives a single entry per CDR3 protein. The sample contains about 190,000 distinct CDR3 sequences, about half of which appear only once. Germline V gene lookup returns CDR1 MNHNY and CDR2 SVGAGI (reference sequence). The junction had 10 bases not matched to a gene; V was cut back by 2 bases and J by 0 bases. The CDR3 spans 19 residues. Findings of the study overall: In CD8+ cells, Simpson's diversity showed no significant difference between patients and controls. Roughly 31 was the count of CD8+ CDR3 sequences that patients shared with controls.

The specimen was sorted CD4+, CD8+, or CD8+CD57+ T cells (not recorded which) from PBMCs. The sequence was obtained from a human donor in good health, serving as a control. J is TRBJ2-1 and V is TRBV6-6; 10 bases agree with TRBD2. CDR3 nucleotides: TGTGCCAGCAGTTACCAAATAGCGGGGGGCCCCAGCTCCTACAATGAGCAGTTCTTC. It encodes CASSYQIAGGPSSYNEQFF.